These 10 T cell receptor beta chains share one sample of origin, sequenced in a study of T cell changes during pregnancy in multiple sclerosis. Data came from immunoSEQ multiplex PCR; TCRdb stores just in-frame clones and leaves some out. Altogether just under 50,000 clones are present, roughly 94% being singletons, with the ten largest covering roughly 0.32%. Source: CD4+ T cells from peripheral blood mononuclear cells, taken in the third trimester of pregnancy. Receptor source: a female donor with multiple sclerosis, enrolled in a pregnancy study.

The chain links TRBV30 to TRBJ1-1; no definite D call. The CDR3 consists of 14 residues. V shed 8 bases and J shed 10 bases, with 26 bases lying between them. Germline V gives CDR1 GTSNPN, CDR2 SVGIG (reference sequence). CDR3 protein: CALYSWPGEDRAFF. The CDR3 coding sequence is TGTGCCCTCTACTCGTGGCCGGGAGAAGATCGAGCTTTCTTT.

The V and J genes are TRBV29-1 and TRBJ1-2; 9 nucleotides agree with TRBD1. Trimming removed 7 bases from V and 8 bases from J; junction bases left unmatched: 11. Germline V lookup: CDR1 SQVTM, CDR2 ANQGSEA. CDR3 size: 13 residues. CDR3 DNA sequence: TGCAGCGCTCCTACGGGACAGGGTACGGGCTACACCTTC. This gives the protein CSAPTGQGTGYTF.

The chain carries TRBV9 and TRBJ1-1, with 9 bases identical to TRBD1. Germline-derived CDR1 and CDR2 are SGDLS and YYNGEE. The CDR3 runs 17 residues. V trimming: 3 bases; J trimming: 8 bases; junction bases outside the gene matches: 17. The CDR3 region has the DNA TGTGCCAGCAGCGCCACGTACGGGGACAGGGAAAAGTCCGAAGCTTTCTTT. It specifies CASSATYGDREKSEAFF.

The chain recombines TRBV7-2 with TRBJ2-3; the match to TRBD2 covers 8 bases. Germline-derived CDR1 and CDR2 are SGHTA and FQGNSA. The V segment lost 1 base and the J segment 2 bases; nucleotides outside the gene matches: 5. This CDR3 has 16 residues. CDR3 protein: CASSLVAGGYTDTQYF. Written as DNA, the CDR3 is TGTGCCAGCAGCTTAGTGGCGGGGGGTTACACAGATACGCAGTATTTT.

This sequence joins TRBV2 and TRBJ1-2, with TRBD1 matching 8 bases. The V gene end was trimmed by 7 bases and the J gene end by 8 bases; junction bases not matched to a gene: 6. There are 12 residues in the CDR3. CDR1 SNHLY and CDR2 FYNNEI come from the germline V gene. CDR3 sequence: CASTGQGWGYTF. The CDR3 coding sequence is TGTGCCAGCACCGGACAGGGATGGGGCTACACCTTC.

The CDR3 protein is CASRGRIASYEQYF. CDR3 sequence (DNA): TGTGCCAGCAGGGGGCGGATAGCCTCCTACGAGCAGTACTTC. V usage is TRBV27 and J usage is TRBJ2-7, with D perhaps TRBD1 (5 bases). With 6 bases removed from V and 0 bases from J, the gap between germline ends came to 12 bases. CDR1 and CDR2 (germline): MNHEY, SMNVEV (reference sequence). The CDR3 loop spans 14 amino acids.

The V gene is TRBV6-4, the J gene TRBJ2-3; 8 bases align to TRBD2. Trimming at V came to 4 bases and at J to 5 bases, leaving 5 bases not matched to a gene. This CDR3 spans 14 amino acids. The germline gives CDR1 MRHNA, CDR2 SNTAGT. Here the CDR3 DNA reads TGTGCCAGCAGTGTCCGGGGGGGCTTAGATACGCAGTATTTT. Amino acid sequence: CASSVRGGLDTQYF.

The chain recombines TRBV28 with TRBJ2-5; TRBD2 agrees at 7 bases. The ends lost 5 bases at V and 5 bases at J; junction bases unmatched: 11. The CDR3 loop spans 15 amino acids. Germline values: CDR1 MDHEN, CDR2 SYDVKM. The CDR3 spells CASSPSGIFRETQYF. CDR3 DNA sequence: TGTGCCAGCAGTCCAAGCGGGATCTTCCGGGAGACCCAGTACTTC.

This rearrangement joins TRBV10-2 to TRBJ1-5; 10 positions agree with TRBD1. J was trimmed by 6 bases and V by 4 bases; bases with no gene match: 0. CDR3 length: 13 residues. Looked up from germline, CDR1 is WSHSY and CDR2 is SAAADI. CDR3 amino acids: CASSGQGAQPQHF. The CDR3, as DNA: TGCGCCAGCAGTGGACAGGGGGCTCAGCCCCAGCATTTT.

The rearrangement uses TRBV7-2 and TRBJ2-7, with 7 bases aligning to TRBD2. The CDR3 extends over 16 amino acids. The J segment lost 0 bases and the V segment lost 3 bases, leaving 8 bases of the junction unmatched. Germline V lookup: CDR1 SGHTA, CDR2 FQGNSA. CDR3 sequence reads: CASSLVQWEGSYEQYF. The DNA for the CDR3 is TGTGCCAGCAGCTTGGTTCAGTGGGAGGGCTCCTACGAGCAGTACTTC.